The clone carrying this T cell receptor beta chain was recorded many times. Its antigen is not known. The data belong to a study of T cells in Graves' hyperthyroidism and ophthalmopathy. Overall study findings and caveats: In the blood, most expanded thyroid clonotypes above 0.001 appeared as well.

Disease lasting under 3 months, a NOSPECS grade of at least 4, and a Clinical Activity Score of at least 3 were features of the ophthalmopathy patients. With 0 bases removed from V and 4 bases from J, the gap between germline ends came to 15 bases. Germline V gene lookup returns CDR1 SGHTA and CDR2 FQGNSA. This CDR3 comprises 16 residues. Researchers amplified the TCR beta CDR3 regions from RNA transcripts. When the TCR CDR3 underwent first-round RT-PCR, the HTBI primer set was used. TCRdb independently ran MiXCR on the multiplex PCR reads; one entry per CDR3 protein. Here the sample spans roughly 500,000 distinct CDR3 sequences, around a quarter being singletons.

Sequencing was carried out using blood. The V call is TRBV7-2, the J call TRBJ2-5; weak D call: TRBD2 (7 bases). The origin of this receptor is a woman aged 25 to 39 with Graves' ophthalmopathy. CDR3 coding DNA: TGTGCCAGCAGCTTAGCCATTGGGGGGGGCCGAGAGACCCAGTACTTC. Protein: CASSLAIGGGRETQYF.